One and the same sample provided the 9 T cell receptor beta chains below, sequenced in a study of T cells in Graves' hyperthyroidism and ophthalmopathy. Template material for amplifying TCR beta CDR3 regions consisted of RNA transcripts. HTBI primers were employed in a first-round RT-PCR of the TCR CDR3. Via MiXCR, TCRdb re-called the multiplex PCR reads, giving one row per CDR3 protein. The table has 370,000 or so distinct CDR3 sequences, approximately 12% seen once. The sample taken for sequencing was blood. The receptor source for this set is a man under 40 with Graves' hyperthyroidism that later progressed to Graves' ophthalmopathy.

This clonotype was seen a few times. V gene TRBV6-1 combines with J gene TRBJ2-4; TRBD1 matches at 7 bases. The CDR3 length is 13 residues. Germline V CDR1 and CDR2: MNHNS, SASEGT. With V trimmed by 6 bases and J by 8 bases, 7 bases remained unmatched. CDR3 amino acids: CASSRGQADIQYF. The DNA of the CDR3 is TGTGCCAGCAGCCGAGGACAGGCGGACATTCAGTACTTC.

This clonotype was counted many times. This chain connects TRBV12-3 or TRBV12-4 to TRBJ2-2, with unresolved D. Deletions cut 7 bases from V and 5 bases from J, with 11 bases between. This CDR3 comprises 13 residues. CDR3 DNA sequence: TGTGCCAGCATCCAAGGGCGGACCGGGGAGCTGTTTTTT. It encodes CASIQGRTGELFF.

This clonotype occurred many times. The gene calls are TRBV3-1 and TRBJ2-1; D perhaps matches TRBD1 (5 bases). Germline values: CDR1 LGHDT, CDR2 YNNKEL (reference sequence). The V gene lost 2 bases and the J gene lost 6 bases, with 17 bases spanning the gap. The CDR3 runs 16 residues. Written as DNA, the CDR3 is TGTGCCAGCAGCCAATGGGGCCAGGGATTGTTCAATGAGCAGTTCTTC. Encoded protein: CASSQWGQGLFNEQFF.

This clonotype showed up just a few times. CDR3: CASSLMGEGGYTF. The CDR3 DNA reads as TGTGCCAGCAGCTTAATGGGGGAGGGTGGCTACACCTTC. J is TRBJ1-2 and V is TRBV7-6; a weak D match, TRBD1 (5 bases). Trimming took 2 bases from V and 7 from J, leaving 11 bases between them. The CDR3 covers 13 residues. Germline V gene sequence: CDR1 SGHVS, CDR2 FNYEAQ.

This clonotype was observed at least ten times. The CDR3 sequence is CASSSRDRYEQYF. Written as DNA, the CDR3 is TGTGCCAGCAGTTCCCGGGACAGATACGAGCAGTACTTC. V is TRBV12-3 or TRBV12-4 and J is TRBJ2-7; 7 bases fit TRBD1. CDR3 length equals 13 residues. V shed 4 bases, J shed 4 bases, and the junction held 4 bases outside the gene matches.

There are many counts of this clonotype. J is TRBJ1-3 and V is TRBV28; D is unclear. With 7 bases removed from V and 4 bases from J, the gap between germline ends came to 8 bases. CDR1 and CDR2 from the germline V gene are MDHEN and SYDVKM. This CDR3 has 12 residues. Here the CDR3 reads CASTPGGNTIYF. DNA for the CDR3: TGTGCCAGCACCCCCGGCGGAAACACCATATATTTT. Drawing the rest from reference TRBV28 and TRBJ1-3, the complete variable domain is DVKVTQSSRYLVKRTGEKVFLECVQDMDHENMFWYRQDPGLGLRLIYFSYDVKMKEKGDIPEGYSVSREKKERFSLILESASTNQTSMYLCASTPGGNTIYFGEGSWLTVV.

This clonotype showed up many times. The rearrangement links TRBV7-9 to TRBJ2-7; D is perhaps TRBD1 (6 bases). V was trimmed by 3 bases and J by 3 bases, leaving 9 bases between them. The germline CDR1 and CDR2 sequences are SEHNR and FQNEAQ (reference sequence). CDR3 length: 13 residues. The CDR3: CASSFLGGYEQYF. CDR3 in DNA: TGTGCCAGCAGCTTTCTAGGGGGCTACGAGCAGTACTTC.

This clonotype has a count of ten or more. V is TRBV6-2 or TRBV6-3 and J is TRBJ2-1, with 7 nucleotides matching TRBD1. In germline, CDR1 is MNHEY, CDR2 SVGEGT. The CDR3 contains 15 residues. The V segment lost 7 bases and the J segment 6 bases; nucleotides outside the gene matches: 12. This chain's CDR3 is CASTFTGDPLNEQFF. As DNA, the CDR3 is TGTGCCAGCACCTTCACAGGGGACCCCCTCAATGAGCAGTTCTTC.

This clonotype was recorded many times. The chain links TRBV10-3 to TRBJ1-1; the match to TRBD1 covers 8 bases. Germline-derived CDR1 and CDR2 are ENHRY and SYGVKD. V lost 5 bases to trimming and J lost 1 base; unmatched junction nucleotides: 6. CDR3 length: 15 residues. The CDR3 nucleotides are TGTGCCATCAGTAGTAAAACAGGGGGGAACACTGAAGCTTTCTTT. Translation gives CAISSKTGGNTEAFF.